A single sample is the source of the 8 T cell receptor beta chains below, sequenced in a study of blood T cell repertoires in COVID-19. TCRdb's copy holds only in-frame clones and misses some; the assay was immunoSEQ multiplex PCR. The table shows 100,000 to 150,000 clones, with 70% to 85% occurring only once. The material sequenced was peripheral blood. All receptors derive from a man aged 45-65 years with acute or convalescent COVID-19.

The chain combines TRBV10-3 with TRBJ1-6, with TRBD1 matching over 7 bases. This CDR3 has 17 amino acids. The germline V gene has CDR1 ENHRY and CDR2 SYGVKD. V was pared by 0 bases and J by 4 bases, with 6 bases of the junction left unmatched. CDR3 amino acids: CAISESRQGGYNSPLHF. The CDR3 DNA reads TGTGCCATCAGTGAGTCCAGACAGGGTGGGTATAATTCACCCCTCCACTTT.

The chain links TRBV11-1 to TRBJ1-2; the D is unclear. The V end was cut by 2 bases, the J end by 4 bases, with 11 bases between. CDR1 is SGHAT, CDR2 FQDESV, per germline (reference sequence). The CDR3 consists of 14 residues. Written as DNA, the CDR3 is TGTGCCAGCAGCTTACTCGGGGTGACCTATGGCTACACCTTC. Translation gives CASSLLGVTYGYTF. The full variable domain, with the rest looked up from reference TRBV11-1 and TRBJ1-2, is EAEVAQSPRYKITEKSQAVAFWCDPISGHATLYWYRQILGQGPELLVQFQDESVVDDSQLPKDRFSAERLKGVDSTLKIQPAELGDSAMYLCASSLLGVTYGYTFGSGTRLTVV.

The chain couples TRBV7-9 to TRBJ2-5; 9 bases are shared with TRBD1. V lost 0 bases, J lost 5 bases, and 4 bases stayed unmatched. Germline-derived CDR1 and CDR2 are SEHNR and FQNEAQ (reference sequence). The CDR3 is 15 residues long. CDR3 DNA sequence: TGTGCCAGCAGCTTAGCACAGGGGGCTCGGGAGACCCAGTACTTC. It yields the protein CASSLAQGARETQYF.

The rearrangement uses TRBV19 and TRBJ1-1, with D maybe TRBD1 (5 bases). The CDR3 totals 14 residues. The V end was cut by 6 bases, the J end by 8 bases, with 19 bases between. Germline CDR1 and CDR2: LNHDA and SQIVND (reference sequence). CDR3 in DNA: TGTGCCAGTAGGGGGAGGGGAGTCTATTTGGAAGCTTTCTTT. It specifies CASRGRGVYLEAFF.

This clone appeared a single time. This CDR3 reads CASSLQGIEEKLFF. The DNA for the CDR3 is TGTGCCAGCAGCTTACAGGGGATAGAAGAAAAACTGTTTTTT. The chain combines TRBV7-2 with TRBJ1-4; D might be TRBD1 (6 bases). Germline-derived CDR1 and CDR2 are SGHTA and FQGNSA. The V gene lost 2 bases and the J gene lost 8 bases, with 12 bases spanning the gap. The CDR3 totals 14 residues. Combining the CDR3 with reference TRBV7-2 and TRBJ1-4 gives the whole variable domain GAGVSQSPSNKVTEKGKDVELRCDPISGHTALYWYRQSLGQGLEFLIYFQGNSAPDKSGLPSDRFSAERTGGSVSTLTIQRTQQEDSAVYLCASSLQGIEEKLFFGSGTQLSVL.

This sequence joins TRBV18 and TRBJ2-6; TRBD1 matches at 10 bases. The CDR3 consists of 18 residues. Germline V gives CDR1 KGHSH, CDR2 LQKENI. The V and J ends lost 6 bases and 0 bases, in that order; junction bases with no gene match: 8. The CDR3 nucleotides are TGTGCCAGCTCCTTGGGACAGGGGTCCTCCTCTGGGGCCAACGTCCTGACTTTC. Translated: CASSLGQGSSSGANVLTF.

The chain joins TRBV3-1 (or the pseudogene TRBV3-2) to TRBJ1-1; TRBD1 aligns across 7 bases. Germline V gives CDR1 LGHDT, CDR2 YNNKEL (reference sequence). Trimming at V came to 1 base and at J to 0 bases, leaving 11 bases not matched to a gene. This CDR3 contains 18 residues. The DNA of the CDR3 is TGTGCCAGCAGCCAAGTTTTCACAGGGGCGTTCATGAACACTGAAGCTTTCTTT. Translating gives CASSQVFTGAFMNTEAFF.

The V gene is TRBV6-7, the J gene TRBJ1-1, with D maybe TRBD1 (6 bases). TRBV6-7 is given ORF status, its function remaining uncertain. Trimming stripped 0 bases from V and 0 bases from J, with 20 bases between. This CDR3 spans 19 amino acids. For the CDR3, the DNA is TGTGCCAGCAGTTACTCGATTATGCTCGACGGACAGATGAACACTGAAGCTTTCTTT. Residues: CASSYSIMLDGQMNTEAFF.